This TCR beta chain was captured by sequencing in a study of blood T cell repertoires in COVID-19 (TCRdb year 2020). For context, the study as a whole: The collaborator samples originated in the United States, Italy and Spain and spanned the acute and convalescent phases of COVID-19. The samples were drawn from two sources: the first 160 participants of the ongoing ImmuneRACE study, and 1,254 subjects contributed by 6 global collaborators. Where available, HLA class I and class II types were obtained from metadata supplied by the sample provider rather than from assay-based typing. The repertoires were released in a freely available public database intended as a resource for research on the immune response to SARS-CoV-2. The prospective study material was composed of cDNA or gDNA derived from T cells, B-cell-depleted T cells, or PBMCs. Subjects who had been exposed to COVID-19, were actively infected with it, or had recovered from it provided the deeply sampled blood TCRbeta repertoires that made up the dataset. The sample metadata nearly always contained a de-identified subject ID, COVID-19 status, age in years and sex.

CDR1 and CDR2 are read off the germline V gene (reference sequence) as MNHEY and SMNVEV. The CDR3 runs 12 amino acids, cysteine and phenylalanine included. Only the CDR3 region is kept as DNA, spanning 36 bases read in frame from base 1. V is shortened by 3 bases, J by 7 bases, and the region joining them spans 6 bases. TCRbeta CDR3 regions were amplified from genomic DNA by means of the immunoSEQ Assay, a bias-controlled multiplex PCR. From the authors' description of their analysis: The number of nucleated cells in each sample was estimated by amplification of reference gene primers within the assay. To quantify the absolute abundance of each unique TCRbeta CDR3 rearrangement, sequence reads were collapsed and filtered. For each sample, productive Simpson clonality was calculated as the square root of Simpson's diversity index across productive rearrangements. TCRdb holds this immuneACCESS table with in-frame rearrangements only. Some clones are missing; in checked studies, unresolved V genes explain under half, and the rest has no known cause. The D gene and trimming were derived from the DNA, and the V and J assignments and clone size from that table. The sample includes over 250,000 clones, with about 90% observed a single time. The leading ten clones occupy approximately 5% of the sample.

What the authors observed across the whole study: The amount of clinical and demographic metadata varied by source and participant and was provided uncurated.

Enrolling through a virtual design, the prospective study's participants ranged in age from roughly 18 to 95 years and lived across roughly 23 United States geographic areas. To assign participants to cohorts, the prospective study relied on clinical history that participants themselves reported in a screening survey and a study questionnaire. Recovered participants in ImmuneRACE Cohort 3 were defined by two consecutive negative NP/OP PCR tests, clearance by a healthcare professional, or resolution of symptoms. Mobile phlebotomists in the prospective study collected whole blood, serum and a nasopharyngeal or oropharyngeal swab from every participant. Over a roughly 2-month period, participants in the prospective study had the option of providing additional blood draws and questionnaires. Before DNA extraction, prospective study blood samples were shipped either frozen or at room temperature. This clone was seen a few times. Its antigen remains unidentified. No per-base quality is available; no much larger clone lies one base away.

The source is a woman aged 30 to 39 who had recovered from COVID-19. The chain was built from TRBV27 and TRBJ1-4; the D segment cannot be called with confidence. Sequences were obtained from PBMCs or T cells enriched from blood (not recorded which). CDR3 sequence: CASSFLGEKLFF. In nucleotide form, the sequence is TGTGCCAGCAGTTTCCTCGGTGAAAAACTGTTTTTT.